This T cell receptor (beta chain) came from a study of CD8 T cells in Susac syndrome. General observations from the study: The study's TCR sequencing and HLA analysis covered a relatively small number of individuals, and the study acknowledged this.

TCR beta was sequenced from blood CD8+ and CD4+ T cells. The multiple sclerosis control group consisted of treatment-naive patients whose relapsing-remitting disease, which was either stable or active, fulfilled revised McDonald criteria. The germline V gene has CDR1 SGHNT and CDR2 YYREEE (reference sequence). The V and J ends lost 4 bases and 4 bases, in that order; junction bases with no gene match: 4. The CDR3 contains 15 residues. An amount of RNA that ranged from roughly 0.45 to 1 ug was reverse transcribed with random hexamers. Across 54 Vbeta and 13 Jbeta, TCR beta CDR3 was amplified with immunoSEQ multiplex PCR. One entry per CDR3 protein, called by TCRdb with MiXCR from the immunoSEQ multiplex PCR reads. The data contain about 210,000 distinct CDR3 sequences, about 96% of them seen just once; the ten biggest clones take up 0.085% to 0.095%. Concerning this clonotype: As yet, its antigen is unknown.

This TCR was recovered from a human donor with multiple sclerosis. The genes are TRBV5-4 and TRBJ2-3; 12 nucleotides align to TRBD2. The sequencing sample was made of CD4+ T cells from PBMCs. This CDR3 reads CASSPSGGAPDTQYF. Here the CDR3 DNA reads TGTGCCAGCAGCCCTAGCGGGGGGGCCCCAGATACGCAGTATTTT.